This T cell receptor (beta chain) was documented in a study of CD8 T cells in Susac syndrome. Reverse transcription of 0.5 to 1 ug RNA was carried out with random hexamers. An immunoSEQ multiplex PCR amplified TCR beta CDR3 over 54 Vbeta and 13 Jbeta. One entry per CDR3 protein, called by TCRdb with MiXCR from the immunoSEQ multiplex PCR reads. Among some 450,000 distinct CDR3 sequences listed, roughly 85% were seen once. Sequencing of TCR beta was undertaken in CD8+ and CD4+ T cells derived from blood. The multiple sclerosis controls were treatment-naive patients affected by stable or active relapsing-remitting disease. FACS was used to enrich TEMRA cells, whereas the CD8+ and CD4+ T cells were obtained by negative isolation. CDR1 is MNHEY, CDR2 SMNVEV, per germline (reference sequence). The CDR3 covers 14 residues. V was cut by 2 bases and J by 5 bases, with 12 bases left in between.

Sample: CD8+ T cells from PBMCs. The chain is built from TRBV27 and TRBJ1-1; the D gene is possibly TRBD1 (5 bases). The receptor comes from a human donor with multiple sclerosis. CDR3 sequence: CASSLKGSWTEAFF. Written as DNA, the CDR3 is TGTGCCAGCAGTTTAAAGGGGTCGTGGACTGAAGCTTTCTTT.